Following are 32 T cell receptor beta chains from one sample sequenced in a study of blood T cell repertoires in COVID-19. Sequenced by immunoSEQ multiplex PCR; TCRdb stores in-frame clones only, minus some. The table includes about 320,000 clones, 80% to 90% detected once. The sequenced sample consisted of PBMCs or T cells enriched from blood (not recorded which). Every receptor here comes from a man aged 25 to 45 who had recovered from COVID-19.

The chain uses TRBV5-4 and TRBJ1-2; the match to TRBD1 covers 10 bases. The germline V gene encodes CDR1 SGHNT and CDR2 YYREEE (reference sequence). The CDR3 consists of 15 residues. V lost 3 bases to trimming and J lost 7 bases; unmatched junction nucleotides: 9. CDR3 sequence reads: CASSSPGQGFAGYTF. The CDR3 DNA sequence: TGTGCCAGCAGCTCCCCGGGACAGGGGTTCGCTGGCTACACCTTC.

The chain carries TRBV28 and TRBJ2-3, with TRBD1 identical over 10 bases. The CDR3 totals 15 residues. In germline, CDR1 is MDHEN, CDR2 SYDVKM. The J segment lost 2 bases and the V segment lost 4 bases, leaving 3 bases of the junction unmatched. Here the CDR3 DNA reads TGTGCCAGCAGTTACGGGACAGGGGCCACAGATACGCAGTATTTT. This translates into CASSYGTGATDTQYF.

The V and J genes are TRBV4-1 and TRBJ1-2; possible D gene TRBD1, 6 bases. CDR1 and CDR2 (germline): MGHRA, YSYEKL. The CDR3 sequence is 14 residues long. Trimming cost V 4 bases and J 5 bases, with 14 bases left between them. CDR3 sequence: CASSPPGGGYGYTF. CDR3 sequence (DNA): TGCGCCAGCAGCCCTCCGGGGGGCGGATATGGCTACACCTTC.

The rearrangement joins TRBV5-1 to TRBJ1-6, with D possibly matching TRBD1 (5 bases). Looked up from germline, CDR1 is SGHRS and CDR2 is YFSETQ. This CDR3 has 14 amino acids. Trimming left V 1 base short and J 12 bases short, with 14 bases between. The CDR3 loop is CASSLRQGWEPLHF. The CDR3 nucleotides read TGCGCCAGCAGCTTGCGGCAGGGTTGGGAACCCCTCCACTTT.

The rearrangement uses TRBV6-5 and TRBJ2-5; a weak D match, TRBD1 (5 bases). Trimming took off 7 bases at V and 0 bases at J, with 6 bases between the two ends. In germline, CDR1 is MNHEY, CDR2 SVGAGI. This CDR3 has 12 residues. The CDR3 DNA reads as TGTGCCAGCACAGGGAACCAAGAGACCCAGTACTTC. This gives the protein CASTGNQETQYF.

The CDR3, as DNA: TGTGCCACCAGTGATTCCGGGACAGATAATGAAAAACTGTTTTTT. Residues: CATSDSGTDNEKLFF. The rearrangement links TRBV24-1 to TRBJ1-4, with 7 bases lining up with TRBD1. With V trimmed by 2 bases and J by 4 bases, 3 bases remained unmatched. The V gene's germline CDR1 is KGHDR and CDR2 SFDVKD. The length of the CDR3 is 15 residues.

The V call is TRBV19, the J call TRBJ2-3, with 8 bases lining up with TRBD2. Germline lookup yields CDR1 LNHDA and CDR2 SQIVND (reference sequence). V dropped 4 bases and J dropped 3; count of bases not matched to a gene: 3. The CDR3 is 14 amino acids. In DNA form, the CDR3 reads TGTGCCAGTAGTACTAGCGGGTTTACAGATACGCAGTATTTT. It encodes CASSTSGFTDTQYF.

The V call is TRBV5-6, the J call TRBJ1-2; 12 bases align to TRBD1. V lost 0 bases, J lost 6 bases, and 9 bases stayed unmatched. The CDR3 spans 17 residues. Germline assignment: CDR1 SGHDT and CDR2 YYEEEE. The DNA for the CDR3 is TGTGCCAGCAGCTTGGCCCCCGGGACAGGGGGCGGAGATGGCTACACCTTC. Amino acids: CASSLAPGTGGGDGYTF.

The gene calls are TRBV3-1 (or the pseudogene TRBV3-2) and TRBJ2-4; D is possibly TRBD1 (6 bases). The CDR3 is 14 amino acids. Germline CDR1 LGHDT, CDR2 YNNKEL (reference sequence). Trimming took off 1 base at V and 4 bases at J, with 8 bases between the two ends. Written as DNA, the CDR3 is TGTGCCAGCAGCCAAGTGCAGGGGAAAAACATTCAGTACTTC. It codes for CASSQVQGKNIQYF.

The CDR3 loop is CASTPRGTYEQYF. DNA for the CDR3: TGTGCCAGTACTCCCCGGGGGACCTACGAGCAGTACTTC. This chain joins TRBV19 and TRBJ2-7, with a tentative D call TRBD2 (6 bases). CDR3 length: 13 amino acids. Germline V gives CDR1 LNHDA, CDR2 SQIVND (reference sequence). The ends were cut back, 7 bases at V and 2 bases at J, with 12 bases in the middle.

The gene calls are TRBV6-1 and TRBJ2-1; perhaps TRBD2 as D (6 bases). V lost 4 bases, J lost 1 base, and 14 bases lay in between. The germline V gene encodes CDR1 MNHNS and CDR2 SASEGT. This CDR3 has 16 amino acids. The chain's CDR3 is CASSAIETSSYNEQFF. The CDR3 region has the DNA TGTGCCAGCAGTGCCATTGAGACTAGTTCCTACAATGAGCAGTTCTTC.

The chain carries TRBV7-9 and TRBJ2-7; no definite D call. The CDR3 is made up of 12 amino acids. Germline V gives CDR1 SEHNR, CDR2 FQNEAQ (reference sequence). Deletions cut 5 bases from V and 1 base from J, with 6 bases between. CDR3 protein: CASSKQSYEQYF. In nucleotides, the CDR3 is TGTGCCAGCAGCAAACAGTCCTACGAGCAGTACTTC.

The sample holds one count of this clone. V and J are TRBV24-1 and TRBJ2-7, with a tentative D call TRBD1 (5 bases). The CDR3 has 12 residues. V dropped 9 bases and J dropped 7 bases, with 15 bases sitting between them. Germline V gives CDR1 KGHDR, CDR2 SFDVKD. CDR3 residues: CATSQGIGEQYF. For the CDR3, the DNA is TGTGCCACCTCCCAGGGTATCGGAGAGCAGTACTTC.

DNA of the CDR3: TGTGCCAGCAGCCAAGCGGGGGGCAGTAACTATGGCTACACCTTC. Protein: CASSQAGGSNYGYTF. The chain has TRBV3-1 (or the pseudogene TRBV3-2) and TRBJ1-2; TRBD1 might be the D (6 bases). Germline CDR1 LGHDT, CDR2 YNNKEL (reference sequence). CDR3 length equals 15 residues. The V end lost 1 base, the J end lost 1 base, and 10 bases lay between the germline ends.

This clone was observed a single time. The rearrangement links TRBV5-1 to TRBJ2-2; 10 nucleotides match TRBD2. The CDR3 has 16 residues. CDR1 and CDR2 from the germline V gene are SGHRS and YFSETQ. V was clipped by 5 bases and J by 1 base; unmatched bases: 5. CDR3: CASRLAGGQNTGELFF. The CDR3 DNA is TGCGCCAGCAGGTTAGCGGGGGGCCAGAACACCGGGGAGCTGTTTTTT.

The V gene is TRBV6-5, the J gene TRBJ2-7; possible D gene TRBD1, 6 bases. CDR3 size: 13 residues. The V end was cut by 9 bases, the J end by 7 bases, with 19 bases between. The germline gives CDR1 MNHEY, CDR2 SVGAGI. For the CDR3, the DNA is TGTGCCAGTAACTATAACAGGGCACTGGAGCAGTACTTC. This encodes CASNYNRALEQYF.

The CDR3 nucleotides read TGTGCCAGCTCCCGACCCGGGGGGGAGACCCAGTACTTC. Protein sequence: CASSRPGGETQYF. The chain joins TRBV2 to TRBJ2-5; 7 nucleotides align to TRBD2. The CDR3 sequence is 13 residues long. The germline V gene has CDR1 SNHLY and CDR2 FYNNEI. V was pared by 8 bases and J by 5 bases, with 8 bases of the junction left unmatched.

As to this clone: The junction shows a germline mismatch at one end, possibly a read error. V usage is TRBV4-1 and J usage is TRBJ1-6, with D tentatively TRBD1 (5 bases). Germline CDR1 and CDR2: MGHRA and YSYEKL. The CDR3 has 16 residues. The CDR3 region is CPSSRRGAGGNSPLHF. CDR3 DNA: TGCCCCAGCAGCCGCCGGGGAGCGGGGGGTAATTCACCCCTCCACTTT.

The chain carries TRBV18 and TRBJ1-6; 8 nucleotides align to TRBD1. V was clipped by 3 bases and J by 8 bases; unmatched bases: 9. The germline V gene has CDR1 KGHSH and CDR2 LQKENI. This CDR3 has 16 residues. CDR3 region: CASSPTDRVLDSPLHF. The CDR3 DNA follows: TGTGCCAGCTCACCGACGGACAGGGTCTTAGATTCACCCCTCCACTTT.

V gene TRBV5-1 combines with J gene TRBJ2-1; TRBD2 matches at 10 bases. CDR3 length: 14 amino acids. V shed 7 bases and J 4 bases; nucleotides not matched to a gene: 5. CDR1 SGHRS and CDR2 YFSETQ come from the germline V gene. The CDR3 DNA reads as TGCGCCAGCTATTGGACTAGCGGTTACAATGAGCAGTTCTTC. Translation gives CASYWTSGYNEQFF.

The chain is built from TRBV19 and TRBJ2-4; a weak D match, TRBD2 (6 bases). In germline, CDR1 is LNHDA, CDR2 SQIVND (reference sequence). Trimming cost V 6 bases and J 6 bases, with 15 bases left between them. This CDR3 has 14 residues. The CDR3 nucleotides are TGTGCCAGTAGGCCGGGACTTGGGACAAACATTCAGTACTTC. Translation: CASRPGLGTNIQYF.

The genes are TRBV16 and TRBJ1-5; D is unresolved. Germline loops: CDR1 KGHSY, CDR2 FQNENV. V was pared by 0 bases and J by 4 bases, with 10 bases between. This CDR3 contains 15 residues. The CDR3 DNA reads TGTGCCAGCAGCCAATCGATAGAGGCTAATCAGCCCCAGCATTTT. Its protein is CASSQSIEANQPQHF.

This chain links TRBV18 with TRBJ2-7; TRBD2 agrees at 9 bases. Trimming removed 3 bases from V and 0 bases from J; junction bases left unmatched: 3. Germline values: CDR1 KGHSH, CDR2 LQKENI. The CDR3 spans 15 residues. The CDR3 sequence: CASSPPTSGSYEQYF. The DNA of the CDR3 is TGTGCCAGCTCACCGCCGACTAGCGGCTCCTACGAGCAGTACTTC.

This chain uses TRBV11-2 with TRBJ2-7; TRBD1 matches 8 bases. The J segment lost 0 bases and the V segment lost 5 bases, leaving 3 bases of the junction unmatched. The germline gives CDR1 SGHAT, CDR2 FQNNGV. CDR3 length: 14 residues. CDR3 in amino acids: CASSQGQASYEQYF. CDR3 DNA sequence: TGTGCCAGCAGCCAGGGACAGGCCTCCTACGAGCAGTACTTC. Full variable domain (rest looked up from reference TRBV11-2 and TRBJ2-7): EAGVAQSPRYKIIEKRQSVAFWCNPISGHATLYWYQQILGQGPKLLIQFQNNGVVDDSQLPKDRFSAERLKGVDSTLKIQPAKLEDSAVYLCASSQGQASYEQYFGPGTRLTVT.

V is TRBV15 and J is TRBJ2-2; 10 positions match TRBD2. The CDR3 has 15 amino acids. Trimming cost V 0 bases and J 9 bases; bases outside gene matches: 4. Germline V gene sequence: CDR1 LNHNV, CDR2 YYDKDF (reference sequence). The CDR3 protein is CATSREGTSARELFF. CDR3 nucleotide sequence: TGTGCCACCAGCAGAGAGGGGACTAGCGCCAGGGAGCTGTTTTTT.

The chain joins TRBV5-1 to TRBJ1-2, with 10 bases identical to TRBD1. Germline values: CDR1 SGHRS, CDR2 YFSETQ. V trimming: 5 bases; J trimming: 8 bases; junction bases outside the gene matches: 6. This CDR3 has 13 residues. CDR3 loop: CASRPGTGEGYTF. DNA of the CDR3: TGCGCCAGCAGACCGGGGACAGGGGAAGGCTACACCTTC.

The chain links TRBV14 to TRBJ2-1; no clear D. The germline gives CDR1 SGHDN, CDR2 FVKESK. V was trimmed by 8 bases and J by 9 bases, leaving 11 bases between them. The CDR3 runs 11 residues. In nucleotides, the CDR3 is TGTGCCAGCGGTGAGGCGATTGAGCAGTTCTTC. Translated, it gives CASGEAIEQFF.

V and J are TRBV6-5 and TRBJ1-5, with 7 bases matching TRBD1. From germline, CDR1 is MNHEY and CDR2 SVGAGI. This CDR3 spans 12 amino acids. V dropped 10 bases and J dropped 6; count of bases not matched to a gene: 6. CDR3 protein: CAIETGFQPQHF. CDR3 DNA: TGTGCCATCGAGACAGGGTTTCAGCCCCAGCATTTT.

The rearrangement links TRBV6-5 to TRBJ1-2; D is undetermined. Germline CDR1 and CDR2: MNHEY and SVGAGI. V gave up 7 bases and J gave up 2 bases, with 14 bases separating them. The CDR3 totals 14 residues. CDR3 amino acids: CASTDGGFNYGYTF. In DNA form, the CDR3 reads TGTGCCAGCACCGACGGCGGCTTCAACTATGGCTACACCTTC.

The V call is TRBV3-1 (or the pseudogene TRBV3-2), the J call TRBJ1-5; maybe TRBD1 (5 bases). Germline V gene sequence: CDR1 LGHDT, CDR2 YNNKEL (reference sequence). This CDR3 region has 15 residues. The germline V and J ends were trimmed by 0 bases and 5 bases, with 11 bases remaining between them. CDR3 sequence reads: CASSQDPGFYQPQHF. CDR3 in DNA: TGTGCCAGCAGCCAAGACCCAGGGTTCTATCAGCCCCAGCATTTT.

CDR3 protein: CASSTPREHGNTIYF. The CDR3 nucleotides read TGTGCCAGCAGTACGCCAAGGGAGCATGGAAACACCATATATTTT. V and J are TRBV28 and TRBJ1-3; D unclear. V lost 5 bases to trimming and J lost 3 bases, with 14 bases between them. This CDR3 has 15 residues. The germline V gene has CDR1 MDHEN and CDR2 SYDVKM.

This chain links TRBV7-6 with TRBJ2-1; 9 bases match TRBD1. Germline V gene sequence: CDR1 SGHVS, CDR2 FNYEAQ. The length of the CDR3 is 16 residues. V trimming: 6 bases; J trimming: 3 bases; junction bases outside the gene matches: 9. CDR3 region: CASRPGQGSYYNEQFF. The CDR3 region has the DNA TGTGCCAGCAGGCCGGGACAGGGCTCGTACTACAATGAGCAGTTCTTC.